Reported below is one T cell receptor (beta chain). Its antigen remains unidentified. No quality values exist for individual bases; no much larger clone is one base distant. The cysteine opens and the phenylalanine closes a CDR3 of 14 amino acids. The read is trimmed to its CDR3 DNA, 42 bases read in frame from base 1. CDR1 and CDR2 are read off the germline V gene (reference sequence) as DFQATT and SNEGSKA. The source of the sample is a study of post-analysis software for immune sequencing data (dated by TCRdb to between 2015 and 2016). Background for the entire study: Relapsing-remitting, secondary progressive and progressive-relapsing multiple sclerosis were recorded as disease courses, and subtype annotation was lacking for some patients. Patient repertoires were compared against roughly 11 previously published healthy control repertoires from donors aged 6 to 25 years. A subset of samples was prepared in parallel using single-end sample barcoding, then pooled and co-amplified after Illumina adapter ligation.

Paper-wide results and their limitations: A handful of TRBV segments, including TRBV5-6, TRBV5-1 and TRBV20-1, were significantly more frequent in patients than controls. The multiple sclerosis patient group was slightly younger than the control group. Direct clustering with F measure revealed strong co-clustering of samples prepared in the same batch, which led to a batch-effect correction. Normalized Chao1 diversity was significantly lower in multiple sclerosis patients than controls, suggesting substantial peripheral T-cell clonal expansion.

Receptor libraries were prepared by PCR. Instrument on record: Illumina HiSeq 2500. Unique molecular identifiers were incorporated into TCR beta cDNA libraries to reduce PCR and sequencing biases. Roughly 0.5 million cDNA molecules were obtained per 1 to 10 million input T cells, so each molecule approximated one T cell. The patient libraries were prepared and sequenced using the same protocol as the earlier healthy control dataset. Samples belonging to the same batch were prepared together, multiplexed and sequenced on a shared HiSeq lane. Under the source paper's analysis protocol: MIGEC was used to process the raw barcoded reads, and molecular identifier groups with only a single read were discarded before consensus assembly and CDR3 extraction. VDJtools was used for post-analysis of the clonotype tables, and diversity was normalized by down-sampling every dataset to the size of the smallest sample. In repertoire overlap clustering, CDR3 amino acid sequences, but not nucleotide sequences, were matched to correct batch-related cross-sample contamination. TCRdb reran the public reads through fastp at Q25 and MiXCR, keeping productive beta chains. Each entry is one CDR3 protein sequence, shown with its most common DNA and genes. TCRdb's processing, not the authors', yielded these V and J calls. In this sample the table shows approximately 260,000 distinct CDR3 sequences, 36% of which occur a single time. The top ten clonotypes cover around 4.8% of the sample.

To demonstrate the VDJtools post-analysis software, the study profiled TCR beta repertoires from the peripheral blood of about a dozen young patients with multiple sclerosis. The multiple sclerosis patients were children and adolescents between roughly 6 and 16 years of age. Recombination joined TRBV20-1 with TRBJ2-7; the D gene is perhaps TRBD2, from 5 matching bases. The DNA end is more similar to TRBJ2-5, so the J call may be wrong. The sequence derives from a girl aged 10 to 17 with multiple sclerosis. The specimen was blood. Here is the DNA: TGCAGCAATACCGACGGACTGCCGGGGGAGACCCAGTACTTC. The translation is CSNTDGLPGETQYF.